The following is a T cell receptor (beta chain) sequence with its context. As yet, its antigen is unknown. The sample is drawn from a study of T cell responses to AZD1222 COVID-19 vaccine. Study conclusions and caveats: Across spike, vaccine-associated CD4 TCRs were found, dominant at 160-218 and 743-854. Donors were chiefly white British, with a greater number of females, and clonal diversity was perhaps underestimated. Repertoires were obtained solely post-peak T cell response.

Trimming cost V 0 bases and J 1 base, with 25 bases left between them. Germline assignment: CDR1 MNHEY and CDR2 SVGEGT. The CDR3 has 21 amino acids. Using immunoSEQ multiplex PCR, the repertoire was profiled, and TCRdb retains in-frame clones only, with some absent. The repertoire holds fewer than 95,000 clones, approximately 91% seen once, with 5% to 6.5% in the top ten. Pooling covered second doses at about 4 or about 12 weeks. The input for sequencing was peripheral blood, taken 28 days after the second AZD1222 dose. The TCR comes from an adult who received the AZD1222 COVID-19 vaccine. This chain connects TRBV6-2 or TRBV6-3 to TRBJ1-5, with D possibly being TRBD1 (5 bases). The CDR3 DNA sequence: TGTGCCAGCAGTTACTCGAACGGTCAGAGAGTGGATTGGACAAGCAATCAGCCCCAGCATTTT. Amino acids: CASSYSNGQRVDWTSNQPQHF.